This is a list of T cell receptor beta chains from one sample in a study of cytomegalovirus exposure and HLA in healthy donors. TCRdb's table, derived via immunoSEQ multiplex PCR, lists solely in-frame clones and lacks some. Of about 160,000 clones detected, 85% to 90% appear once; the ten largest clones hold 10%. The specimen sequenced was PBMCs. The receptors shown here come from a woman younger than 30 in good health and CMV-seropositive. The CDR3 runs from the conserved cysteine through the conserved F or W. The D gene is left open where the match is weak.

d_call,cdr3_length,v_call,cdr3_aa
.,11,TRBV20-1,CSAVTNNEQFF
.,15,TRBV4-2,CASSQDGQQNTEAFF
TRBD2,15,TRBV9,CASTLGGRATGELFF
TRBD1,14,TRBV18,CASSPGTGDQPQHF
TRBD2,15,TRBV7-6,CASSLDAREAYEQYF
.,15,TRBV30,CAWSYLRGGGQPQHF
TRBD1,15,TRBV2,CASRTGTGGNEKLFF
TRBD1,16,TRBV4-1,CASSQPDRGSAYGYTF
TRBD1,15,TRBV19,CASTGGSKNTGELFF
.,15,TRBV27,CASLPYDSGNNEQFF
TRBD1,16,TRBV10-2,CASKIAGTGFTGELFF
TRBD1,14,TRBV6-6,CASKRTGSSYEQYF
TRBD1,15,TRBV6-6,CASSPRDRGLETQYF